This is a list of T cell receptor beta chains from one sample in a study of shared clonotypes between healthy human individuals. Libraries were prepared by immunoSEQ multiplex PCR; TCRdb keeps only in-frame clonotypes and omits some of them. Among 2 million or so clones listed, roughly 94% were seen once. The sample consisted of naive CD4+ T cells sorted from blood. All receptors derive from a man aged 18 to 30 in good health. Both conserved end residues are part of each CDR3. The D gene is left open where the match is weak. Part of the rows lack a size; the others show once, few, many or a class for expanded clones.

d_call: TRBD1; v_call: TRBV6-5; clone_size: few; j_call: TRBJ1-2; cdr3_nt: TGTGCCAGCAGTTACTCTACAGGGGTGAATAACTATGGCTACACCTTC; cdr3_aa: CASSYSTGVNNYGYTF
d_call: TRBD2; v_call: TRBV6-1; clone_size: NA; j_call: TRBJ2-3; cdr3_nt: TGTGCCAGCCAACTAGCGGGAGTTTTCGGAGATACGCAGTATTTT; cdr3_aa: CASQLAGVFGDTQYF
d_call: TRBD1; v_call: TRBV5-1; clone_size: NA; j_call: TRBJ1-4; cdr3_nt: TGCGCCAGCAGCTTGGAACCGGGAGGGGGCCGGTATGAAAAACTGTTTTTT; cdr3_aa: CASSLEPGGGRYEKLFF
d_call: NA; v_call: TRBV29-1; clone_size: NA; j_call: TRBJ2-5; cdr3_nt: TGCGGGGCCCTAGACCTGGAGACCCAGTACTTC; cdr3_aa: CGALDLETQYF
d_call: TRBD2; v_call: TRBV5-1; clone_size: once; j_call: TRBJ2-3; cdr3_nt: TGCGCCAGCAGCCCCCCGCTAGCGGGAGTGCCAATCACAGATACGCAGTATTTT; cdr3_aa: CASSPPLAGVPITDTQYF
d_call: NA; v_call: TRBV6-1; clone_size: NA; j_call: TRBJ1-5; cdr3_nt: TGTGCCAGCAGTGCTGGCAGCAATCAGCCCCAGCATTTT; cdr3_aa: CASSAGSNQPQHF
d_call: TRBD2; v_call: TRBV15; clone_size: NA; j_call: TRBJ2-3; cdr3_nt: TGTGCCACCAGCAAGCAACTAGCGGGAGAGAAAGATACGCAGTATTTT; cdr3_aa: CATSKQLAGEKDTQYF
d_call: NA; v_call: TRBV28; clone_size: NA; j_call: TRBJ1-2; cdr3_nt: TGTGCGATAAGCCGGGAATATGGCTACACCTTC; cdr3_aa: CAISREYGYTF
d_call: TRBD2; v_call: TRBV7-3; clone_size: NA; j_call: TRBJ2-1; cdr3_nt: TGTGCCAGCAGCTCCGGACTAGCGGGGGCCCCAGAGCAGTTCTTC; cdr3_aa: CASSSGLAGAPEQFF
d_call: TRBD2; v_call: TRBV28; clone_size: NA; j_call: TRBJ2-3; cdr3_nt: TGTGCCAGCAGGACTAGCGGCACAGATACGCAGTATTTT; cdr3_aa: CASRTSGTDTQYF
d_call: NA; v_call: TRBV18; clone_size: NA; j_call: TRBJ2-3; cdr3_nt: TGTGCCAGCTCACCGTCAGTCCCCACAGATACGCAGTATTTT; cdr3_aa: CASSPSVPTDTQYF
d_call: NA; v_call: TRBV19; clone_size: NA; j_call: TRBJ1-5; cdr3_nt: TGTGCCAGTAGAGGGTGGGGAGAGGGCAATCAGCCCCAGCATTTT; cdr3_aa: CASRGWGEGNQPQHF
d_call: TRBD1; v_call: TRBV28; clone_size: NA; j_call: TRBJ2-7; cdr3_nt: TGTGCCATTGAAGGGGACAGGGCACCCTACGAGCAGTACTTC; cdr3_aa: CAIEGDRAPYEQYF
d_call: NA; v_call: TRBV25-1; clone_size: NA; j_call: TRBJ1-1; cdr3_nt: TGTGCCAGCAGTCCACGGGGGTCTGGGACTGAAGCTTTCTTT; cdr3_aa: CASSPRGSGTEAFF
d_call: NA; v_call: TRBV7-2; clone_size: NA; j_call: TRBJ1-5; cdr3_nt: TGTGCCAGCAGCCTCGCGGGGGGCAGCAATCAGCCCCAGCATTTT; cdr3_aa: CASSLAGGSNQPQHF
d_call: NA; v_call: TRBV5-1; clone_size: once; j_call: TRBJ2-3; cdr3_nt: TGCGCCAGCAGCGAACCCAGCACAGATACGCAGTATTTT; cdr3_aa: CASSEPSTDTQYF
d_call: NA; v_call: TRBV6-5; clone_size: NA; j_call: TRBJ1-2; cdr3_nt: TGTGCCAGCAGTTACGAGGGATCCTATGGCTACACCTTC; cdr3_aa: CASSYEGSYGYTF
d_call: NA; v_call: TRBV29-1; clone_size: NA; j_call: TRBJ1-2; cdr3_nt: TGCAGCGTTGACAGGGGAAGAGACTATGGCTACACCTTC; cdr3_aa: CSVDRGRDYGYTF
d_call: NA; v_call: TRBV27; clone_size: once; j_call: TRBJ1-5; cdr3_nt: TGTGCCAGCAGTTTATTTGCGGGAAGTATACAGCCCCAGCATTTT; cdr3_aa: CASSLFAGSIQPQHF
d_call: NA; v_call: TRBV11-2; clone_size: NA; j_call: TRBJ1-1; cdr3_nt: TGTGCCAGCAGCCAAGGGGAGTGGGGCACTGAAGCTTTCTTT; cdr3_aa: CASSQGEWGTEAFF
d_call: NA; v_call: TRBV16; clone_size: NA; j_call: TRBJ1-2; cdr3_nt: TGTGCCAGCAGCCAAACCAGCCTGGGGTTCTATGGCTACACCTTC; cdr3_aa: CASSQTSLGFYGYTF
d_call: NA; v_call: TRBV9; clone_size: NA; j_call: TRBJ1-6; cdr3_nt: TGTGCCAGCAGCGTGTCGGTGAGCTCCTATAATTCACCCCTCCACTTT; cdr3_aa: CASSVSVSSYNSPLHF
d_call: TRBD2; v_call: TRBV11-2; clone_size: once; j_call: TRBJ2-1; cdr3_nt: TGTGCCAGCAGCTTAGTCCTACTAGCGGGGGACTACAATGAGCAGTTCTTC; cdr3_aa: CASSLVLLAGDYNEQFF
d_call: NA; v_call: TRBV5-1; clone_size: NA; j_call: TRBJ2-3; cdr3_nt: TGCGCCAGCAGCTTGGGGGGGACCCGATCGGATACGCAGTATTTT; cdr3_aa: CASSLGGTRSDTQYF
d_call: TRBD2; v_call: TRBV30; clone_size: NA; j_call: TRBJ2-3; cdr3_nt: TGTGCCTGGAGTGATCTAGCGGGGGGCGGGTATACGCAGTATTTT; cdr3_aa: CAWSDLAGGGYTQYF
d_call: NA; v_call: TRBV10-3; clone_size: NA; j_call: TRBJ1-2; cdr3_nt: TGTGCCATCAGTGAGTCAGGGGGGTATGGCTACACCTTC; cdr3_aa: CAISESGGYGYTF
d_call: NA; v_call: TRBV7-3; clone_size: NA; j_call: TRBJ2-2; cdr3_nt: TGTGCCAGCAGTTTCAGGGGAACCGGGGAGCTGTTTTTT; cdr3_aa: CASSFRGTGELFF
d_call: NA; v_call: TRBV9; clone_size: NA; j_call: TRBJ2-5; cdr3_nt: TGTGCCAGCAGCCCGAGGGGAGACACGGCGGGGGAGACCCAGTACTTC; cdr3_aa: CASSPRGDTAGETQYF
d_call: TRBD2; v_call: TRBV6-6; clone_size: NA; j_call: TRBJ2-7; cdr3_nt: TGTGCCAGCAGGCCCCTTAGCGGGAGCTCCTACGAGCAGTACTTC; cdr3_aa: CASRPLSGSSYEQYF
d_call: NA; v_call: TRBV7-2; clone_size: NA; j_call: TRBJ1-2; cdr3_nt: TGTGCCAGCAGCTCGAGGAAGGGGGGCTATGGCTACACCTTC; cdr3_aa: CASSSRKGGYGYTF
d_call: NA; v_call: TRBV10-2; clone_size: NA; j_call: TRBJ2-1; cdr3_nt: TGCGCCAGCAGGCCTCCCGGGGCGGGCACAAAAAACTCCTACAATGAGCAGTTCTTC; cdr3_aa: CASRPPGAGTKNSYNEQFF
d_call: TRBD1; v_call: TRBV5-1; clone_size: NA; j_call: TRBJ2-7; cdr3_nt: TGCGCCAGCAGCGGGACAGGGGGCTTTTACGAGCAGTACTTC; cdr3_aa: CASSGTGGFYEQYF
d_call: NA; v_call: TRBV6-1; clone_size: once; j_call: TRBJ1-1; cdr3_nt: TGTGCCAGCAGTAGACTGCCGAACACTGAAGCTTTCTTT; cdr3_aa: CASSRLPNTEAFF
d_call: NA; v_call: TRBV10-3; clone_size: NA; j_call: TRBJ2-7; cdr3_nt: TGTGCCATCAGTGAGGTAGGGACGGCGACTACGGGAGAGCAGTACTTC; cdr3_aa: CAISEVGTATTGEQYF
d_call: TRBD1; v_call: TRBV6-6; clone_size: once; j_call: TRBJ2-2; cdr3_nt: TGTGCCAGCAGTTCAAGGACAGGGAACGCCGGGGAGCTGTTTTTT; cdr3_aa: CASSSRTGNAGELFF